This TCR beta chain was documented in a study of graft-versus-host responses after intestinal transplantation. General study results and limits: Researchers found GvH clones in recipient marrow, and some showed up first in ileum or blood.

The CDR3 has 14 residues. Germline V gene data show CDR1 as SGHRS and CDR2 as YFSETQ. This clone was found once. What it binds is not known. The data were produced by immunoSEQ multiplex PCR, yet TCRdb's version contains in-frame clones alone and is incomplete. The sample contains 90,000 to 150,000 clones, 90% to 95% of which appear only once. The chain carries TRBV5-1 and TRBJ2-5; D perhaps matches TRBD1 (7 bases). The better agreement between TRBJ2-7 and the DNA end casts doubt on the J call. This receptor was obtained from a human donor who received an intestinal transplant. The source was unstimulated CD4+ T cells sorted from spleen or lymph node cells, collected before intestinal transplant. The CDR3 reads CASSRGTDSYEQYF. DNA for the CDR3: TGCGCCAGCAGCCGGGGGACAGACTCCTACGAGCAGTACTTC.